The 22 T cell receptor beta chains reported below all come from one sample, sequenced in a study of cytomegalovirus exposure and HLA in healthy donors. The PCR contained 60 Vbeta and 13 Jbeta primers. Here immunoSEQ multiplex PCR was the method, and the copy in TCRdb shows in-frame clones only, minus some. The repertoire holds tens of thousands of clones, with roughly four fifths as singletons. Sequenced input: PBMCs. These receptor sequences come from a man aged 45-60 years in good health and CMV-seronegative.

This clone has a handful of counts. The chain has TRBV30 and TRBJ1-6; 11 bases align to TRBD1. The CDR3 has 16 residues. CDR1 and CDR2 (germline): GTSNPN, SVGIG (reference sequence). CDR3 residues: CAALGTGGSYNSPLHF. The CDR3 coding sequence is TGTGCTGCGCTGGGGACAGGGGGCTCCTATAATTCACCCCTCCACTTT.

This clone has only one observation. The chain joins TRBV7-2 to TRBJ1-1, with TRBD1 as a possible D gene (6 bases). Germline CDR1 reads SGHTA; CDR2 reads FQGNSA. CDR3 length equals 13 residues. V was pared by 5 bases and J by 3 bases, with 10 bases between. Here the CDR3 reads CASSLQGYTEAFF. The CDR3, as DNA: TGTGCCAGCAGCCTACAGGGATACACTGAAGCTTTCTTT.

The CDR3 DNA reads as TGCGCCAGCAGCCAAGATCCAGGACAGGAATCGCGGAGGACCTTC. Its protein is CASSQDPGQESRRTF. This sequence joins TRBV4-1 and TRBJ1-2; TRBD1 matches 7 bases. The CDR3 runs to 15 residues. Trimming took 0 bases from V and 14 from J; bases not matched to a gene: 15. Per the germline V gene, CDR1 is MGHRA and CDR2 is YSYEKL.

This chain joins TRBV5-1 and TRBJ2-7; a possible D gene is TRBD1 (6 bases). CDR1 and CDR2 from the germline V gene are SGHRS and YFSETQ. V was pared by 5 bases and J by 1 base, with 13 bases between. This CDR3 has 14 residues. Here the CDR3 DNA reads TGCGCCAGCAGTGGGGGCCCGACTTCCTACGAGCAGTACTTC. It codes for CASSGGPTSYEQYF.

The chain carries TRBV7-9 and TRBJ1-5, with 7 bases that match TRBD1. This CDR3 comprises 14 residues. Germline lookup yields CDR1 SEHNR and CDR2 FQNEAQ (reference sequence). V lost 5 bases to trimming and J lost 5 bases; unmatched junction nucleotides: 6. CDR3 sequence (DNA): TGTGCCAGCAGCCTGACAGGGTGGTATCAGCCCCAGCATTTT. Translating it yields CASSLTGWYQPQHF.

This clone was found a few times. The chain uses TRBV27 and TRBJ2-1, with unresolved D. Germline V gene data show CDR1 as MNHEY and CDR2 as SMNVEV (reference sequence). There are 15 residues in the CDR3. The V end lost 5 bases, the J end lost 0 bases, and 11 bases lay between the germline ends. CDR3 coding DNA: TGTGCCAGCAGTCAGACACTGCGCTCCTACAATGAGCAGTTCTTC. This sequence encodes CASSQTLRSYNEQFF.

The rearrangement joins TRBV25-1 to TRBJ2-3, with 8 nucleotides matching TRBD1. The CDR3 is 15 residues long. Losses at the gene ends were 10 bases for V and 5 bases for J; bases not matched to a gene: 14. Germline values: CDR1 MGHDK, CDR2 SYGVNS. Here the CDR3 reads CATSRPGGRGDTQYF. DNA for the CDR3: TGTGCCACCTCCCGGCCAGGGGGCAGGGGAGATACGCAGTATTTT. Full variable domain (rest looked up from reference TRBV25-1 and TRBJ2-3): EADIYQTPRYLVIGTGKKITLECSQTMGHDKMYWYQQDPGMELHLIHYSYGVNSTEKGDLSSESTVSRIRTEHFPLTLESARPSHTSQYLCATSRPGGRGDTQYFGPGTRLTVL.

The chain couples TRBV5-1 to TRBJ2-7; D may be TRBD2 (7 bases). Trimming shortened V by 4 bases and J by 0 bases, and 20 bases separated the two germline ends. There are 17 residues in the CDR3. Germline V gene data show CDR1 as SGHRS and CDR2 as YFSETQ. The CDR3: CASSLRGGGRNSYEQYF. The CDR3 region has the DNA TGCGCCAGCAGCCTCCGGGGAGGGGGGCGAAACTCCTACGAGCAGTACTTC.

Points on this clone: The junction and the germline gene differ at one end; a read error may be behind it. V and J are TRBV4-1 and TRBJ1-2; possible D gene TRBD1, 6 bases. This CDR3 contains 17 residues. CDR1 and CDR2 from the germline V gene are MGHRA and YSYEKL. CDR3 amino acids: CVSSRLLGAEINYGYTF. Written as DNA, the CDR3 is TGCGTCAGCAGCCGATTGTTGGGGGCAGAGATTAACTATGGCTACACCTTC.

The J gene is TRBJ2-1, the V gene TRBV11-1, with D possibly being TRBD1 (5 bases). V was clipped by 4 bases and J by 8 bases, with 18 bases between them. The germline V gene encodes CDR1 SGHAT and CDR2 FQDESV (reference sequence). The CDR3 is 15 residues long. CDR3: CASSYRQRPGYEQFF. CDR3 DNA: TGTGCCAGCAGCTATCGACAGCGACCCGGGTATGAGCAGTTCTTC.

The V and J genes are TRBV9 and TRBJ1-4; no clear D. This CDR3 region has 14 residues. The V end lost 3 bases, the J end lost 7 bases, and 13 bases lay between the germline ends. The germline gives CDR1 SGDLS, CDR2 YYNGEE. In DNA, the CDR3 is TGTGCCAGCAGCGCCGGGGTGGGGATTGAAAAACTGTTTTTT. As protein: CASSAGVGIEKLFF.

J is TRBJ2-1 and V is TRBV5-1, with TRBD2 matching over 11 bases. CDR1 and CDR2 (germline): SGHRS, YFSETQ. J lost 6 bases, V lost 2 bases, and 10 bases had no gene match. This CDR3 spans 17 amino acids. DNA for the CDR3: TGCGCCAGCAGCTTTCTGACTAGCGGGAACGAACTCAATGAGCAGTTCTTC. Protein product: CASSFLTSGNELNEQFF.

The chain employs TRBV6-5 and TRBJ1-3; possible D gene TRBD1, 5 bases. With 7 bases removed from V and 0 bases from J, the gap between germline ends came to 10 bases. This CDR3 is built from 14 residues. Germline V gene lookup returns CDR1 MNHEY and CDR2 SVGAGI. This CDR3 is CASTGGGSGNTIYF. Here the CDR3 DNA reads TGTGCCAGCACCGGGGGGGGCTCTGGAAACACCATATATTTT.

This rearrangement joins TRBV28 to TRBJ2-1; TRBD2 agrees at 13 bases. This CDR3 is built from 17 residues. From germline, CDR1 is MDHEN and CDR2 SYDVKM. With V trimmed by 4 bases and J by 9 bases, 12 bases remained unmatched. CDR3 loop: CASSYAILAGGQGEQFF. The CDR3 DNA sequence: TGTGCCAGCAGTTATGCCATACTAGCGGGAGGGCAGGGTGAGCAGTTCTTC.

This clone was observed a handful of times. This chain joins TRBV7-9 and TRBJ2-1; 7 bases fit TRBD2. The trim removed 5 bases at V and 5 bases at J, leaving 18 bases unmatched. CDR1 and CDR2 from the germline V gene are SEHNR and FQNEAQ (reference sequence). This CDR3 has 18 residues. The CDR3 nucleotides read TGTGCCAGCAGCAGACAGTTGCTGGGCGGGAGAAACCACAATGAGCAGTTCTTC. Its protein product is CASSRQLLGGRNHNEQFF.

This clone was seen just once. This sequence joins TRBV7-2 and TRBJ2-7; 9 nucleotides match TRBD1. V trimming: 1 base; J trimming: 0 bases; junction bases outside the gene matches: 7. The CDR3 runs 17 residues. The germline gives CDR1 SGHTA, CDR2 FQGNSA. CDR3 DNA sequence: TGTGCCAGCAGCTTAGGTTCAGGACAGGGGATCTCCTACGAGCAGTACTTC. Protein: CASSLGSGQGISYEQYF.

The J gene is TRBJ2-7, the V gene TRBV9; TRBD1 is a possible D gene (5 bases). V was cut by 0 bases and J by 5 bases, with 12 bases left in between. The germline V gene has CDR1 SGDLS and CDR2 YYNGEE. The CDR3 loop spans 14 amino acids. CDR3 region: CASSVGQSFNEQYF. The CDR3 DNA reads TGTGCCAGCAGCGTAGGACAGTCCTTCAACGAGCAGTACTTC. Full variable domain (remainder filled in from reference TRBV9 and TRBJ2-7): DSGVTQTPKHLITATGQRVTLRCSPRSGDLSVYWYQQSLDQGLQFLIQYYNGEERAKGNILERFSAQQFPDLHSELNLSSLELGDSALYFCASSVGQSFNEQYFGPGTRLTVT.

This chain links TRBV9 with TRBJ2-5, with TRBD1 as a possible D gene (7 bases). V was pared by 3 bases and J by 7 bases, with 19 bases between. Looked up from germline, CDR1 is SGDLS and CDR2 is YYNGEE. This CDR3 contains 15 residues. The CDR3 DNA is TGTGCCAGCAGCGAATCTGGAGGGGGCGCGGGGACCCAGTACTTC. It yields the protein CASSESGGGAGTQYF.

This clone appeared a few times. The CDR3 protein is CASSLGGDPRSTNEKLFF. The CDR3 DNA reads as TGTGCCAGCAGCTTGGGGGGGGACCCGAGGTCAACTAATGAAAAACTGTTTTTT. The chain employs TRBV13 and TRBJ1-4; possibly TRBD1 for D (5 bases). The V and J ends lost 3 bases and 0 bases respectively, with 17 bases between them. The CDR3 spans 18 residues. The germline V gene encodes CDR1 PRHDT and CDR2 FYEKMQ (reference sequence).

The V call is TRBV19, the J call TRBJ1-2; D may be TRBD1 (6 bases). Germline CDR1 reads LNHDA; CDR2 reads SQIVND (reference sequence). The V and J ends lost 4 bases and 3 bases respectively, with 15 bases between them. The CDR3 is 15 amino acids. The DNA for the CDR3 is TGTGCCAGTAGTACCCTAAGGGGGGGCGACTATGGCTACACCTTC. Translated: CASSTLRGGDYGYTF.

V and J are TRBV6-1 and TRBJ2-1; the D is unclear. The CDR3 spans 15 residues. The germline gives CDR1 MNHNS, CDR2 SASEGT. The V and J ends lost 8 bases and 0 bases respectively, with 14 bases between them. CDR3 residues: CASESDSSSYNEQFF. CDR3 nucleotides: TGTGCCAGCGAGTCTGACTCGAGCTCCTACAATGAGCAGTTCTTC.

The chain carries TRBV28 and TRBJ1-4, with 7 bases lining up with TRBD1. Germline CDR1 MDHEN, CDR2 SYDVKM. The CDR3 contains 15 residues. V gave up 5 bases and J gave up 6 bases; unmatched junction bases: 9. The CDR3, as DNA: TGTGCCAGCAGTACCTCGACAGGGATGCATGAAAAACTGTTTTTT. This sequence encodes CASSTSTGMHEKLFF. Full variable domain (remainder filled in from reference TRBV28 and TRBJ1-4): DVKVTQSSRYLVKRTGEKVFLECVQDMDHENMFWYRQDPGLGLRLIYFSYDVKMKEKGDIPEGYSVSREKKERFSLILESASTNQTSMYLCASSTSTGMHEKLFFGSGTQLSVL.